The 26 T cell receptor beta chains listed next were all sequenced from one sample in a study of blood T cell repertoires in COVID-19. The table came from immunoSEQ multiplex PCR; TCRdb's copy has only in-frame clones and leaves some out. The sample includes about 76,000 clones, around 88% of them seen just once. Sequencing was done on a sample of peripheral blood. The source is a human donor in a cohort sampled during active COVID-19.

The chain couples TRBV9 to TRBJ1-1, with D unclear. The CDR3 is 13 amino acids. Germline-derived CDR1 and CDR2 are SGDLS and YYNGEE. V gave up 3 bases and J gave up 2 bases, with 8 bases separating them. CDR3 in DNA: TGTGCCAGCAGCGGAACACATAACACTGAAGCTTTCTTT. It encodes CASSGTHNTEAFF.

This clone has only one observation. This chain links TRBV12-3 or TRBV12-4 with TRBJ1-2; D remains ambiguous. V lost 3 bases, J lost 6 bases, and 11 bases lay in between. The CDR3 runs to 13 residues. CDR3 loop: CASSFEGLNGYTF. The CDR3 coding sequence is TGTGCCAGCAGTTTCGAGGGTCTGAATGGCTACACCTTC.

The chain combines TRBV5-4 with TRBJ2-7; 13 positions match TRBD2. CDR3 length: 14 amino acids. The germline CDR1 and CDR2 sequences are SGHNT and YYREEE (reference sequence). The junction had 3 bases not matched to a gene; V was cut back by 3 bases and J by 6 bases. The CDR3 sequence: CASSSGLAGSEQYF. The CDR3 DNA reads TGTGCCAGCAGCTCGGGACTAGCGGGGAGCGAGCAGTACTTC. The whole variable domain, remainder taken from reference TRBV5-4 and TRBJ2-7, is ETGVTQSPTHLIKTRGQQVTLRCSSQSGHNTVSWYQQALGQGPQFIFQYYREEENGRGNFPPRFSGLQFPNYSSELNVNALELDDSALYLCASSSGLAGSEQYFGPGTRLTVT.

V is TRBV18 and J is TRBJ1-1; 11 bases map to TRBD1. Germline V gene lookup returns CDR1 KGHSH and CDR2 LQKENI. Germline trimming cut 4 bases from V and 0 bases from J; bases unmatched to any gene: 7. The CDR3 loop spans 17 amino acids. This chain's CDR3 is CASSQGTGGGMNTEAFF. As DNA, the CDR3 is TGTGCCAGCTCACAAGGGACAGGGGGAGGGATGAACACTGAAGCTTTCTTT.

In DNA, the CDR3 is TGTGCCAGCAGCTTAGTAATTGGCAGGGATTTATCCGAGCAGTACTTC. It yields the protein CASSLVIGRDLSEQYF. The gene calls are TRBV7-6 and TRBJ2-7; tentatively, D is TRBD1 (5 bases). The CDR3 spans 16 residues. CDR1 is SGHVS and CDR2 is FNYEAQ in the germline V gene. The V and J ends lost 1 base and 6 bases respectively, with 19 bases between them.

This clone has a single count. The rearrangement links TRBV19 to TRBJ1-1, with 8 bases aligning to TRBD1. J gave up 5 bases and V 5 bases, and 10 bases lay outside the gene matches. The CDR3 extends over 15 amino acids. Per the germline V gene, CDR1 is LNHDA and CDR2 is SQIVND (reference sequence). The CDR3 bases are TGTGCCAGTAGTGCCGATGACAGGGGCGGGACTGAAGCTTTCTTT. Translation: CASSADDRGGTEAFF.

The chain combines TRBV3-1 (or the pseudogene TRBV3-2) with TRBJ2-5; 8 nucleotides agree with TRBD2. CDR1 is LGHDT, CDR2 YNNKEL, per germline (reference sequence). The CDR3 consists of 14 residues. The V gene end was trimmed by 1 base and the J gene end by 5 bases; junction bases not matched to a gene: 3. CDR3 amino acids: CASSQGLAQETQYF. The DNA of the CDR3 is TGTGCCAGCAGCCAAGGACTAGCGCAGGAGACCCAGTACTTC.

The chain carries TRBV19 and TRBJ1-3; 7 nucleotides line up with TRBD1. This CDR3 has 16 residues. The J segment lost 1 base and the V segment lost 3 bases, leaving 6 bases of the junction unmatched. The V gene's germline CDR1 is LNHDA and CDR2 SQIVND (reference sequence). This chain's CDR3 is CASSMDRSVSGNTIYF. The CDR3 DNA reads TGTGCCAGTAGTATGGACAGGAGTGTTTCTGGAAACACCATATATTTT. Combining the CDR3 with reference TRBV19 and TRBJ1-3 gives the whole variable domain DGGITQSPKYLFRKEGQNVTLSCEQNLNHDAMYWYRQDPGQGLRLIYYSQIVNDFQKGDIAEGYSVSREKKESFPLTVTSAQKNPTAFYLCASSMDRSVSGNTIYFGEGSWLTVV.

The genes are TRBV12-5 and TRBJ2-1; D is unclear. Germline V gene lookup returns CDR1 LGHNT and CDR2 FRNRAP. Trimming stripped 7 bases from V and 6 bases from J, with 7 bases between. The CDR3 runs 11 residues. The CDR3 nucleotides read TGTGCTAGTGCCCTTCTCAATGAGCAGTTCTTC. This codes for CASALLNEQFF. The full variable domain, its missing parts supplied by reference TRBV12-5 and TRBJ2-1, is DARVTQTPRHKVTEMGQEVTMRCQPILGHNTVFWYRQTMMQGLELLAYFRNRAPLDDSGMPKDRFSAEMPDATLATLKIQPSEPRDSAVYFCASALLNEQFFGPGTRLTVL.

This clone was observed once. V and J are TRBV7-2 and TRBJ1-6, with TRBD1 matching over 8 bases. Germline values: CDR1 SGHTA, CDR2 FQGNSA. There are 14 residues in the CDR3. V lost 6 bases, J lost 5 bases, and 3 bases stayed unmatched. The CDR3 region is CASSRDRNNSPLHF. The CDR3 bases are TGTGCCAGCAGTCGGGACAGGAATAATTCACCCCTCCACTTT.

The V call is TRBV7-9, the J call TRBJ1-4; TRBD1 matches 10 bases. Germline assignment: CDR1 SEHNR and CDR2 FQNEAQ (reference sequence). V shed 5 bases and J 7 bases; nucleotides not matched to a gene: 7. The CDR3 spans 15 residues. The CDR3, as DNA: TGTGCCAGCAGCATTACCGGGACAGGGGCTGAAAAACTGTTTTTT. The encoded protein is CASSITGTGAEKLFF. The full variable domain, rest sourced from reference TRBV7-9 and TRBJ1-4, is DTGVSQNPRHKITKRGQNVTFRCDPISEHNRLYWYRQTLGQGPEFLTYFQNEAQLEKSRLLSDRFSAERPKGSFSTLEIQRTEQGDSAMYLCASSITGTGAEKLFFGSGTQLSVL.

V usage is TRBV4-1 and J usage is TRBJ1-1; 7 nucleotides line up with TRBD1. This CDR3 region has 16 residues. The junction had 12 bases not matched to a gene; V was cut back by 5 bases and J by 3 bases. Germline CDR1 is MGHRA and CDR2 is YSYEKL. CDR3 loop: CASSSFRLQGYTEAFF. The CDR3 coding sequence is TGCGCCAGCAGCTCGTTCCGCCTACAGGGGTACACTGAAGCTTTCTTT.

V and J are TRBV28 and TRBJ2-7, with TRBD2 matching 7 bases. Germline V gene data show CDR1 as MDHEN and CDR2 as SYDVKM. The CDR3 is 11 amino acids. V was clipped by 10 bases and J by 4 bases; unmatched bases: 4. In DNA, the CDR3 is TGTGCCACCGGGGGAGGGTACGAGCAGTACTTC. Translated: CATGGGYEQYF.

The rearrangement uses TRBV7-2 and TRBJ2-1; TRBD2 matches at 9 bases. The CDR3 is made up of 14 amino acids. Unmatched junction bases numbered 6, after V lost 5 bases and J lost 7 bases. Per germline, CDR1 SGHTA and CDR2 FQGNSA. This CDR3 is CASSPGLAANEQFF. Written as DNA, the CDR3 is TGTGCCAGCAGCCCGGGACTAGCAGCGAATGAGCAGTTCTTC. Supplemented by reference TRBV7-2 and TRBJ2-1, the full variable domain reads GAGVSQSPSNKVTEKGKDVELRCDPISGHTALYWYRQSLGQGLEFLIYFQGNSAPDKSGLPSDRFSAERTGGSVSTLTIQRTQQEDSAVYLCASSPGLAANEQFFGPGTRLTVL.

The chain couples TRBV7-9 to TRBJ2-7, with a weak D call TRBD1 (6 bases). This CDR3 has 11 amino acids. Trimming stripped 6 bases from V and 5 bases from J, with 8 bases between. Germline CDR1 reads SEHNR; CDR2 reads FQNEAQ (reference sequence). CDR3 amino acids: CASRQGHEQYF. The DNA for the CDR3 is TGTGCCAGCAGACAGGGCCACGAGCAGTACTTC. Based on the CDR3 plus reference TRBV7-9 and TRBJ2-7, the full variable domain is DTGVSQNPRHKITKRGQNVTFRCDPISEHNRLYWYRQTLGQGPEFLTYFQNEAQLEKSRLLSDRFSAERPKGSFSTLEIQRTEQGDSAMYLCASRQGHEQYFGPGTRLTVT.

The V call is TRBV5-1, the J call TRBJ2-2; 10 positions agree with TRBD2. Per the germline V gene, CDR1 is SGHRS and CDR2 is YFSETQ. The CDR3 runs 15 residues. The J segment lost 6 bases and the V segment lost 1 base, leaving 3 bases of the junction unmatched. CDR3 protein: CASSLQLAGSGELFF. The CDR3 DNA sequence: TGCGCCAGCAGCTTGCAACTAGCGGGATCCGGGGAGCTGTTTTTT.

This chain connects TRBV7-2 to TRBJ2-5; D is perhaps TRBD1 (5 bases). CDR1 and CDR2 from the germline V gene are SGHTA and FQGNSA. The CDR3 totals 12 residues. V lost 6 bases to trimming and J lost 5 bases, with 10 bases between them. The CDR3 loop is CASSQGRETQYF. The CDR3 coding sequence is TGTGCCAGCAGTCAGGGAAGGGAGACCCAGTACTTC. Combining the CDR3 with reference TRBV7-2 and TRBJ2-5 gives the whole variable domain GAGVSQSPSNKVTEKGKDVELRCDPISGHTALYWYRQSLGQGLEFLIYFQGNSAPDKSGLPSDRFSAERTGGSVSTLTIQRTQQEDSAVYLCASSQGRETQYFGPGTRLLVL.

This chain links TRBV21-1 with TRBJ2-1; TRBD1 is the table's D call, not checked against the DNA. TRBV21-1 is an annotated pseudogene. The CDR3 runs to 14 residues. CDR3 nucleotides: TGTGCCAGCCCCAAGGGGACAGGGGGCGATGAGCAGTTCTTC. Protein product: CASPKGTGGDEQFF.

The chain couples TRBV19 to TRBJ1-5, with TRBD1 matching over 10 bases. The CDR3 loop spans 16 amino acids. From germline, CDR1 is LNHDA and CDR2 SQIVND (reference sequence). V lost 3 bases to trimming and J lost 2 bases; unmatched junction nucleotides: 4. The CDR3 DNA is TGTGCCAGTAGTATGGGACAGGGGCGGGGCAATCAGCCCCAGCATTTT. Protein: CASSMGQGRGNQPQHF.

The chain has TRBV4-3 and TRBJ1-1, with D unresolved. Trimming took off 0 bases at V and 1 base at J, with 9 bases between the two ends. The CDR3 is made up of 15 amino acids. Germline V lookup: CDR1 LGHNA, CDR2 YSLEER. The CDR3 coding sequence is TGCGCCAGCAGCCAAGATCCGGGGAGGAACACTGAAGCTTTCTTT. It translates to CASSQDPGRNTEAFF.

This rearrangement joins TRBV29-1 to TRBJ2-2, with 12 bases matching TRBD1. The trim removed 7 bases at V and 5 bases at J, leaving 8 bases unmatched. Germline assignment: CDR1 SQVTM and CDR2 ANQGSEA. This CDR3 comprises 15 residues. CDR3 protein: CSARGTGGRTGELFF. In DNA form, the CDR3 reads TGCAGCGCCCGCGGGACAGGGGGCAGGACCGGGGAGCTGTTTTTT.

The rearrangement uses TRBV6-4 and TRBJ1-5; D not certain. The germline V gene encodes CDR1 MRHNA and CDR2 SNTAGT. This CDR3 has 15 residues. Trimming cost V 10 bases and J 0 bases, with 16 bases left between them. The CDR3 region is CAKKLFSYSNQPQHF. CDR3 DNA sequence: TGTGCCAAAAAACTGTTCTCTTATAGCAATCAGCCCCAGCATTTT.

The J gene is TRBJ2-4, the V gene TRBV2, with 9 bases matching TRBD1. The junction had 3 bases not matched to a gene; V was cut back by 9 bases and J by 9 bases. Looked up from germline, CDR1 is SNHLY and CDR2 is FYNNEI. The CDR3 totals 11 residues. The CDR3 loop reads CARGTGSIQYF. Here the CDR3 DNA reads TGTGCCAGGGGGACAGGGAGCATTCAGTACTTC.

The chain uses TRBV3-1 (or the pseudogene TRBV3-2) and TRBJ2-2, with 12 bases that match TRBD2. In germline, CDR1 is LGHDT, CDR2 YNNKEL (reference sequence). After removal of 1 base from V and 4 bases from J, the junction contained 1 base not matched to a gene. This CDR3 region has 16 residues. In DNA, the CDR3 is TGTGCCAGCAGCCAAGGGACTAGCGGGACCACCGGGGAGCTGTTTTTT. Protein sequence: CASSQGTSGTTGELFF.

J is TRBJ2-7 and V is TRBV5-6, with 9 bases aligning to TRBD1. The length of the CDR3 is 13 residues. The junction had 8 bases not matched to a gene; V was cut back by 4 bases and J by 9 bases. The germline V gene has CDR1 SGHDT and CDR2 YYEEEE. The CDR3 spells CASSTRDRVAQYF. CDR3 nucleotide sequence: TGTGCCAGCAGCACCCGGGACAGGGTCGCGCAGTACTTC.

This clone was counted between two and nine times. In the same sample, other DNA sequences code for this CDR3. This chain joins TRBV6-5 and TRBJ2-2, with D uncertain. The germline V gene encodes CDR1 MNHEY and CDR2 SVGAGI. V was pared by 6 bases and J by 4 bases, with 12 bases between. The CDR3 loop spans 14 amino acids. The CDR3 loop is CASSYDSGTGELFF. The CDR3 coding sequence is TGTGCCAGCAGCTACGATTCAGGCACCGGGGAGCTGTTTTTT.